The T cell receptor (beta chain) described here comes from a study of T-cell reconstitution after alpha-beta-depleted transplantation in children. Study findings and constraints: After one year, T-cell counts and TCRbeta diversity mostly came from new T cells. Reportedly, only several hundred clones from non-depleted graft cells drove alpha-beta T-cell counts at about two months. Some patients owed their high day-60 TCRbeta diversity to surviving recipient T cells and thymic progenitors.

This clonotype was found a few times. The antigen remains undetermined. Preparation of the TCRbeta library used unique molecular identifiers. TCRdb re-called the PCR reads through MiXCR, storing one row per CDR3 protein. The sample contains 900,000 or so distinct CDR3 sequences, less than 20% of which appear only once. Germline V gives CDR1 SGHRS, CDR2 YFSETQ. V dropped 0 bases and J dropped 12 bases, with 21 bases sitting between them. The length of the CDR3 is 16 residues. This TCR was sampled from a male patient between 5 and 17 years old who had a stem cell transplant for acute lymphoblastic leukemia, so the T cells may come from the graft donor. The chain is built from TRBV5-1 and TRBJ1-4; no firm D call. The sequenced sample was PBMCs, mostly from graft donor cells, obtained 360 days after TCRalphabeta/CD19-depleted stem cell transplant. CDR3 amino acids: CASSLVVQSPSAELFF. The CDR3 DNA follows: TGCGCCAGCAGCTTGGTGGTCCAGTCTCCTAGTGCGGAACTGTTTTTT.